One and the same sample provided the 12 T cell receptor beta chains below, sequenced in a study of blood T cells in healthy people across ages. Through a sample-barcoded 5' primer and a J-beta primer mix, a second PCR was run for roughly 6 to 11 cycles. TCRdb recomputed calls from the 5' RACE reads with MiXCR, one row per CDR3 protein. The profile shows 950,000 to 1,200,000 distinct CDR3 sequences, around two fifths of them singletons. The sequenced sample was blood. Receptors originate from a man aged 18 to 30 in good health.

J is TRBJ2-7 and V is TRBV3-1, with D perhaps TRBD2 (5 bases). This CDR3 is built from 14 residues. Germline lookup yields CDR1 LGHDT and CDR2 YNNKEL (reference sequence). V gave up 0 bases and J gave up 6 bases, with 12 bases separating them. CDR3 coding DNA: TGTGCCAGCAGCCAAGAGTTGATAGCGTCCGAGCAGTACTTC. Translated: CASSQELIASEQYF.

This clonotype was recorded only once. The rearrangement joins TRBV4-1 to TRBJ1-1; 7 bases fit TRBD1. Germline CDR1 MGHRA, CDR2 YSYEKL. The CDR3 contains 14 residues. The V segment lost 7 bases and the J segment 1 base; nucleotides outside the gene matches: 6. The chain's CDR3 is CASTADRENTEAFF. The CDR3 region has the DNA TGCGCCAGCACAGCAGACAGGGAGAACACTGAAGCTTTCTTT.

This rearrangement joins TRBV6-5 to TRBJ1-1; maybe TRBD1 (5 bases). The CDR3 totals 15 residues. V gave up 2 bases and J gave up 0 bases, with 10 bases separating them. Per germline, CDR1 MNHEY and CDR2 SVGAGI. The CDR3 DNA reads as TGTGCCAGCAGTTACGGAGGGACGATGAACACTGAAGCTTTCTTT. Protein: CASSYGGTMNTEAFF.

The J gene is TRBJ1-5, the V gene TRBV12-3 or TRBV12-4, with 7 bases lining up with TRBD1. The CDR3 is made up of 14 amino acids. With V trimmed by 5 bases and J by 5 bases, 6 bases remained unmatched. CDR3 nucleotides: TGTGCCAGCAGTGCCTCAGGGGGGGATCAGCCCCAGCATTTT. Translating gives CASSASGGDQPQHF.

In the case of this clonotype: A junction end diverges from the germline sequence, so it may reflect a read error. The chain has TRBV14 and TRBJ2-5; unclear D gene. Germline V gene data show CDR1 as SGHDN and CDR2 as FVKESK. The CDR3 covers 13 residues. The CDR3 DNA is TGTGCCAGCAGCCAAGAGATGCAAGAGGCCCAGTACTTC. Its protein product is CASSQEMQEAQYF. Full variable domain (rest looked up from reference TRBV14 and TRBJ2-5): EAGVTQFPSHSVIEKGQTVTLRCDPISGHDNLYWYRRVMGKEIKFLLHFVKESKQDESGMPNNRFLAERTGGTYSTLKVQPAELEDSGVYFCASSQEMQEAQYFGPGTRLLVL.

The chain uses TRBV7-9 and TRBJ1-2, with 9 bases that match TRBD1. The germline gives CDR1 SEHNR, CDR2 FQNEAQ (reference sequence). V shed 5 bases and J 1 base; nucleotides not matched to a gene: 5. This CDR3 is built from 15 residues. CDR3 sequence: CASSQQGARNYGYTF. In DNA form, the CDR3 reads TGTGCCAGCAGCCAACAGGGGGCCCGTAACTATGGCTACACCTTC.

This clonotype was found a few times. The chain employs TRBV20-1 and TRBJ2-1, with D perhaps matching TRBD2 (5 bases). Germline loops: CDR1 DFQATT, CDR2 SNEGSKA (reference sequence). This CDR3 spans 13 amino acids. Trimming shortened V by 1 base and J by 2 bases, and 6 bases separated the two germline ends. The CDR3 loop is CSARAGAYNEQFF. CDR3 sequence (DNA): TGCAGTGCTAGAGCCGGGGCCTACAATGAGCAGTTCTTC.

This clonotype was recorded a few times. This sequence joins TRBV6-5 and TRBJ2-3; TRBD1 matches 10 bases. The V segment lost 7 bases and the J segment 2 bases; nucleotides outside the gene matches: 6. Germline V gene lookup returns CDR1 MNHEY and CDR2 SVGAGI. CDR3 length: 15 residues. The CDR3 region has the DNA TGTGCCAGCATCCGGGGACAGGGGTCCACAGATACGCAGTATTTT. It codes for CASIRGQGSTDTQYF.

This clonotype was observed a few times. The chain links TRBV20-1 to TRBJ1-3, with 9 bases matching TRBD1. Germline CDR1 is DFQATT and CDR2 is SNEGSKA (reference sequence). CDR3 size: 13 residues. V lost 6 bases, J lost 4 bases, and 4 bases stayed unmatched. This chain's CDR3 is CSARDRAGNTIYF. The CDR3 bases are TGCAGTGCCAGGGACAGGGCCGGAAACACCATATATTTT.

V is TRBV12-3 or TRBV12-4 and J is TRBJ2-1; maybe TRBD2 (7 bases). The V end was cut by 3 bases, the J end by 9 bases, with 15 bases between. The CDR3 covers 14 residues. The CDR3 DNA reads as TGTGCCAGCAGTTTTGCGGGGGCAGGAGGTGAGCAGTTCTTC. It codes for CASSFAGAGGEQFF.

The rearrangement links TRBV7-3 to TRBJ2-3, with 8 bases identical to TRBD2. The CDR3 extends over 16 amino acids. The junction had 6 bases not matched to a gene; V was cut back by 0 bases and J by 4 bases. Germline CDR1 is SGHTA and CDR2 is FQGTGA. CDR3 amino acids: CASSLTGGGFADTQYF. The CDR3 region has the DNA TGTGCCAGCAGCTTAACTGGCGGGGGGTTCGCAGATACGCAGTATTTT. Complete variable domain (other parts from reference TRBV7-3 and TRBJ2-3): GAGVSQTPSNKVTEKGKYVELRCDPISGHTALYWYRQSLGQGPEFLIYFQGTGAADDSGLPNDRFFAVRPEGSVSTLKIQRTERGDSAVYLCASSLTGGGFADTQYFGPGTRLTVL.

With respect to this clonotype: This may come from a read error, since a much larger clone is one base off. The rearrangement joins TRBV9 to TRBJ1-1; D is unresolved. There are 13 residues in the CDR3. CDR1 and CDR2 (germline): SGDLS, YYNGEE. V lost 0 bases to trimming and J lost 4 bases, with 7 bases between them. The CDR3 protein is CASSVDPTTEAFF. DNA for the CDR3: TGTGCCAGCAGCGTAGACCCGACCACTGAAGCTTTCTTT. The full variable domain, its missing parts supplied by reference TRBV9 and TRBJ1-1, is DSGVTQTPKHLITATGQRVTLRCSPRSGDLSVYWYQQSLDQGLQFLIQYYNGEERAKGNILERFSAQQFPDLHSELNLSSLELGDSALYFCASSVDPTTEAFFGQGTRLTVV.